This T cell receptor beta chain was obtained from a study of T cell responses to AZD1222 COVID-19 vaccine. Sequencing was performed with immunoSEQ multiplex PCR; in TCRdb, only in-frame clones are kept and a portion is missing. In the table there are approximately 120,000 clones, around 84% of which are singletons. Whole-study findings and limits: Nearly half of unique spike-specific TCRs reportedly avoided B.1.351 and B.1.1.7 mutated regions. None of the repertoires were sampled until the peak T cell response had passed. Spike-spanning, vaccine-associated CD4 TCRs were dominant at 160-218 and 743-854.

In the case of this clone: What it recognizes is unknown.

Pooled in the analysis were second doses at about 4 or about 12 weeks. This CDR3 contains 15 residues. The TCR comes from an adult who received the AZD1222 COVID-19 vaccine. This material consisted of peripheral blood, taken 28 days after the second AZD1222 dose. V and J are TRBV21-1 and TRBJ1-4; TRBD1, the table's D call, was not compared with the DNA. TRBV21-1 has pseudogene status. In DNA form, the CDR3 reads TGTGCCAGCAGCTCCCGGACAGGGTGTTTTATGGGACTGTTTTTT. Encoded protein: CASSSRTGCFMGLFF.